These T cell receptor beta chains were read from a single sample in a study of blood T cell repertoires in COVID-19. Here immunoSEQ multiplex PCR was the method, and the copy in TCRdb shows in-frame clones only, minus some. This table has approximately 230,000 clones, roughly 80% appearing once. The sequenced material came from peripheral blood. The source of these receptors is a man older than 75 with acute or convalescent COVID-19. CDR3s include the opening cysteine and the closing phenylalanine or tryptophan. The order of the fields is clone size, J gene, V gene, CDR3 protein. Clone size, where shown, is once, few, many, or a class for clones that have expanded.

clone size: NA; J gene: TRBJ2-5; V gene: TRBV2; CDR3 protein: CASSERFQETQYF
clone size: few; J gene: TRBJ1-6; V gene: TRBV27; CDR3 protein: CASSQGNSPLHF
clone size: NA; J gene: TRBJ2-2; V gene: TRBV5-4; CDR3 protein: CASSFERGGTGELFF
clone size: NA; J gene: TRBJ2-7; V gene: TRBV11-2; CDR3 protein: CASSRRPGHQAYEQYF
clone size: NA; J gene: TRBJ1-5; V gene: TRBV6-4; CDR3 protein: CASSDSVRMGKSNQPQHF
clone size: few; J gene: TRBJ2-7; V gene: TRBV6-5; CDR3 protein: CASTTSGGYEQYF
clone size: NA; J gene: TRBJ2-1; V gene: TRBV5-1; CDR3 protein: CASSFNSGTSGRNEQFF
clone size: once; J gene: TRBJ1-1; V gene: TRBV11-1; CDR3 protein: CASSQKLNTEAFF
clone size: NA; J gene: TRBJ1-3; V gene: TRBV13; CDR3 protein: CASSLLEGSYSGNTIYF
clone size: NA; J gene: TRBJ2-3; V gene: TRBV5-1; CDR3 protein: CASSLRTSTDTQYF
clone size: NA; J gene: TRBJ1-3; V gene: TRBV28; CDR3 protein: CASSLRGTIYF
clone size: NA; J gene: TRBJ2-1; V gene: TRBV18; CDR3 protein: CASSPQWAGAFDEQFF
clone size: NA; J gene: TRBJ2-7; V gene: TRBV29-1; CDR3 protein: CSGLWFAEQYF
clone size: NA; J gene: TRBJ1-2; V gene: TRBV7-2; CDR3 protein: CASSPQGMVYGYTF
clone size: NA; J gene: TRBJ1-6; V gene: TRBV28; CDR3 protein: CASRPGQGGNSPLHF
clone size: NA; J gene: TRBJ1-2; V gene: TRBV5-1; CDR3 protein: CASRRTGTGIYGYTF
clone size: NA; J gene: TRBJ2-6; V gene: TRBV24-1; CDR3 protein: CATSQGSGANVLTF